The clone carrying this T cell receptor (beta chain) was counted ten times or more. Its antigen remains unknown. TCRdb reprocessed the 5' RACE reads with MiXCR, giving one entry per CDR3 protein. The sample comprises about 3,500 distinct CDR3 sequences, around 5% of which are singletons, and roughly 16% rests with the top ten. V lost 4 bases to trimming and J lost 2 bases; unmatched junction nucleotides: 8. The CDR3 sequence is 16 residues long. Germline V gives CDR1 LGHNA, CDR2 YNFKEQ. Noted time point: sample taken at primary tumor resection. The data derive from a study of spatial heterogeneity in lung cancer. Overall study: Detected sequences consistently included more beta-chain ones than alpha-chain ones. The average appearance count of each unique TCR and UMI combination in raw reads was more than eight. Points from the study as a whole: The estimated TCR-seq coverage of tumor T cells amounted to approximately 7.3% when looking at alpha chains and about 12% when looking at beta chains. Tracking of tumor mutation counts was seen in expanded intratumoral alpha and beta TCR counts.

The V and J genes are TRBV4-2 and TRBJ2-3; 8 positions agree with TRBD2. The clonotype was recovered from a female donor with early-stage non-small cell lung cancer. The input for sequencing was lung tumor tissue, taken at surgery. Here the CDR3 reads CASSRVGGGSTDTQYF. The DNA of the CDR3 is TGTGCCAGCAGCCGAGTTGGCGGGGGGTCCACAGATACGCAGTATTTT.